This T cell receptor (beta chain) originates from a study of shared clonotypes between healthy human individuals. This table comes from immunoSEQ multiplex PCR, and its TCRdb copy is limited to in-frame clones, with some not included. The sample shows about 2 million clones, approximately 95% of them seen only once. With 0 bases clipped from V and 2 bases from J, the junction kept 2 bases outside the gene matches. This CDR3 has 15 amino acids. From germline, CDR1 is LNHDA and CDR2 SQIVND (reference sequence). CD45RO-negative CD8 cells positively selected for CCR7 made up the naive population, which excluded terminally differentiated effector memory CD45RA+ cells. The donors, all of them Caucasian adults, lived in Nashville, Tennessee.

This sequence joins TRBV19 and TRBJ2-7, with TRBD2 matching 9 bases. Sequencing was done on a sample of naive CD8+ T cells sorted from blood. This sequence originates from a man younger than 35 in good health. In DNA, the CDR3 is TGTGCCAGTAGTATAGAGACTAGCGGCGCCTACGAGCAGTACTTC. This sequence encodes CASSIETSGAYEQYF.